Listed below are T cell receptor beta chains from one sample, sequenced in a study of T cells in Graves' hyperthyroidism and ophthalmopathy. One entry per CDR3 protein, called by TCRdb with MiXCR from the multiplex PCR reads. This sample has around 600,000 distinct CDR3 sequences; 14% occur once, and the top ten carry 7.1%. The sequencing input was blood. The origin of the receptors is a woman between 18 and 30 years old with Graves' ophthalmopathy. Both conserved end residues are part of each CDR3. Fields, in order: V gene, J gene, D gene, clone size, CDR3 protein, CDR3 DNA. A D gene is named only where the DNA matches it firmly. For some rows the clone size is stated as once, few or many, or as a class when expanded; others skip it.

TRBV12-3/TRBV12-4	TRBJ2-2	.	many	CASSLQVTGELFF	TGTGCCAGCAGTCTCCAAGTCACCGGGGAGCTGTTTTTT
TRBV9	TRBJ2-3	TRBD2	many	CASSVGSGSTDTQYF	TGTGCCAGCAGCGTAGGGAGCGGGAGTACAGATACGCAGTATTTT
TRBV20-1	TRBJ1-5	.	many	CSAGVYSNQPQHF	TGCAGTGCGGGAGTCTATAGCAATCAGCCCCAGCATTTT
TRBV12-3/TRBV12-4	TRBJ2-3	.	many	CASSFSGGTDTQYF	TGTGCCAGCAGTTTCTCCGGGGGCACAGATACGCAGTATTTT
TRBV2	TRBJ2-5	.	many	CASTVKETQYF	TGTGCCAGCACCGTTAAGGAGACCCAGTACTTC
TRBV28	TRBJ1-1	.	many	CASSATRQGRPEAFF	TGTGCCAGCAGTGCCACCCGCCAAGGACGGCCTGAAGCTTTCTTT
TRBV11-3	TRBJ1-1	.	many	CASSLGVADTEAFF	TGTGCCAGCAGCTTAGGTGTTGCGGACACTGAAGCTTTCTTT
TRBV27	TRBJ1-1	TRBD1	few	CASSPKTGLVGEAFF	TGTGCCAGCAGTCCGAAGACAGGGTTAGTAGGTGAAGCTTTCTTT
TRBV5-6	TRBJ2-1	.	few	CASTVRGPAVSGSYNEQFF	TGTGCCAGCACCGTCCGGGGGCCCGCGGTTTCGGGCTCCTACAATGAGCAGTTCTTC
TRBV27	TRBJ2-7	TRBD2	many	CASSTIAGASSYEQYF	TGTGCCAGCAGTACGATAGCGGGAGCCTCCTCCTACGAGCAGTACTTC
TRBV9	TRBJ2-1	TRBD1	.	CASSALTGGNEQFF	TGTGCCAGCAGCGCGTTAACAGGGGGCAATGAGCAGTTCTTC
TRBV5-1	TRBJ1-2	.	.	CASSPTTGNYYGYTF	TGCGCCAGCAGCCCGACAACAGGGAATTACTATGGCTACACCTTC
TRBV6-1	TRBJ2-2	TRBD2	many	CASMTSANTGELFF	TGTGCCAGCATGACTAGCGCCAACACCGGGGAGCTGTTTTTT
TRBV11-2	TRBJ1-2	.	many	CASSSRGGDGYTF	TGTGCCAGCAGCTCGAGGGGAGGGGATGGCTACACCTTC
TRBV7-9	TRBJ2-2	TRBD2	many	CASSLARTSGTGELFF	TGTGCCAGCAGCTTGGCCAGGACTAGCGGGACCGGGGAGCTGTTTTTT
TRBV12-5	TRBJ2-1	.	many	CASGFREQFF	TGTGCTAGTGGTTTCCGCGAGCAGTTCTTC
TRBV20-1	TRBJ1-1	TRBD1	.	CSASIQGIGTEAFF	TGCAGTGCTAGCATACAGGGGATTGGCACTGAAGCTTTCTTT
TRBV9	TRBJ1-3	.	.	CASSVGRSSGNTIYF	TGTGCCAGCAGCGTAGGACGAAGCTCTGGAAACACCATATATTTT